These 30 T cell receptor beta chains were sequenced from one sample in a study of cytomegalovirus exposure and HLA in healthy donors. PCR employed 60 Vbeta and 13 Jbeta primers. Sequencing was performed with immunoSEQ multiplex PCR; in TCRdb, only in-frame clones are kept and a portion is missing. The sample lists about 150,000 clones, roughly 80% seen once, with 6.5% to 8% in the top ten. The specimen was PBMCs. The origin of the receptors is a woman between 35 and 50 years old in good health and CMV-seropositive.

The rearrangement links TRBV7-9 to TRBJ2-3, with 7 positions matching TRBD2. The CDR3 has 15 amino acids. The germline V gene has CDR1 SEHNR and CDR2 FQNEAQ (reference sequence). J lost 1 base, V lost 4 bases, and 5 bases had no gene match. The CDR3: CASSSLRGGTDTQYF. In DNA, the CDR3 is TGTGCCAGCAGCTCCCTCCGGGGGGGCACAGATACGCAGTATTTT.

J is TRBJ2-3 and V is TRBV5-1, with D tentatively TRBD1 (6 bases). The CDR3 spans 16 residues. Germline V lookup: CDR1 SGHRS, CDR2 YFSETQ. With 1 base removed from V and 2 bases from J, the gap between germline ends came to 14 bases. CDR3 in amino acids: CASSLYRDTLTDTQYF. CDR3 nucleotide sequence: TGCGCCAGCAGCTTGTATCGGGACACCCTCACAGATACGCAGTATTTT.

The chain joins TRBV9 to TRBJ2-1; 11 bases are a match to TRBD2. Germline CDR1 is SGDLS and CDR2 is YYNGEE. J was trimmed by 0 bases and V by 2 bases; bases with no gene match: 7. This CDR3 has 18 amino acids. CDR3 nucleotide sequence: TGTGCCAGCAGCGTCTCTAGCGGGGGGCCCAGCTCCTACAATGAGCAGTTCTTC. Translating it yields CASSVSSGGPSSYNEQFF.

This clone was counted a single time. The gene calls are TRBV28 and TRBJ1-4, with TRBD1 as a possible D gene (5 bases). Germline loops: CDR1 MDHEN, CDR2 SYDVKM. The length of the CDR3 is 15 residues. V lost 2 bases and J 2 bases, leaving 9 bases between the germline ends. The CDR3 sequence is CASSLTAGTNEKLFF. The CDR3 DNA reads TGTGCCAGCAGTTTAACGGCAGGGACTAATGAAAAACTGTTTTTT.

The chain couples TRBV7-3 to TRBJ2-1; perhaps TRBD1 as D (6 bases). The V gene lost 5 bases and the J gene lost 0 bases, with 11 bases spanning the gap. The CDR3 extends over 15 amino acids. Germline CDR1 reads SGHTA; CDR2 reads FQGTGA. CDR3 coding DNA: TGTGCCAGCAGCCTCCAGACAGGCTCCTACAATGAGCAGTTCTTC. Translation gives CASSLQTGSYNEQFF.

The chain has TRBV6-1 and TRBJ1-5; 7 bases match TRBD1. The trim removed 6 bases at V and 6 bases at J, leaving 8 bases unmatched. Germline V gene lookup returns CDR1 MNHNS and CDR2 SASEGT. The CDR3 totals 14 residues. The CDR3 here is CASSAQGLSQPQHF. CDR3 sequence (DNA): TGTGCCAGCAGCGCACAGGGGCTGAGTCAGCCCCAGCATTTT.

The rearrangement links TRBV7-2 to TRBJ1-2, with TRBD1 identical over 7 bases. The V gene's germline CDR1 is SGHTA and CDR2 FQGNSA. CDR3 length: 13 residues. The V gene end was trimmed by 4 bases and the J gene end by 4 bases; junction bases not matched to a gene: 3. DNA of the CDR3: TGTGCCAGCAGCTCGAGACAGGGCTATGGCTACACCTTC. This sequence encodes CASSSRQGYGYTF.

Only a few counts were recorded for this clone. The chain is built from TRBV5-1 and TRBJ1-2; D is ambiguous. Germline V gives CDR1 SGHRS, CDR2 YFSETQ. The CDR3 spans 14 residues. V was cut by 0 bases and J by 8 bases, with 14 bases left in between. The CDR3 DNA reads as TGCGCCAGCAGCTTGGGGGCAGCTTATAACGGCTACACCTTC. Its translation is CASSLGAAYNGYTF.

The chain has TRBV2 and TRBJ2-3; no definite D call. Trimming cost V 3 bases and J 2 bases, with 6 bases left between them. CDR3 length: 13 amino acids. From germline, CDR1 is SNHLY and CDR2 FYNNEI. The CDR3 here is CASSDYPTDTQYF. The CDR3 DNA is TGTGCCAGCAGTGATTATCCCACAGATACGCAGTATTTT.

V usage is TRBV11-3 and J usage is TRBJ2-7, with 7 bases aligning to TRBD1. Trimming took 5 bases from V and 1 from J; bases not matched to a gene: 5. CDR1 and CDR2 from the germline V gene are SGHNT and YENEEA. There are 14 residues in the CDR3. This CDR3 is CASSQYRGSYEQYF. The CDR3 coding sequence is TGTGCCAGCAGCCAATACAGGGGATCCTACGAGCAGTACTTC.

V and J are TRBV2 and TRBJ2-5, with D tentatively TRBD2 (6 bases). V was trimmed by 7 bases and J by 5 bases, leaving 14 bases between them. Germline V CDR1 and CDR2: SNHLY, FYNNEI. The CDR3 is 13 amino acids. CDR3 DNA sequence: TGTGCCAGCAATGAGGGGAGGTGGGAGACCCAGTACTTC. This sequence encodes CASNEGRWETQYF.

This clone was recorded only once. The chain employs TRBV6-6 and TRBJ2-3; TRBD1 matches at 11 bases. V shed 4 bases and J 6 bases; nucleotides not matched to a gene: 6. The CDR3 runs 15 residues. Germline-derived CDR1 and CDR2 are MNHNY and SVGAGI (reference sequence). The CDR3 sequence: CASSSGQGGLDTQYF. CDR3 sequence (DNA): TGTGCCAGCAGTTCGGGACAGGGGGGGCTCGATACGCAGTATTTT.

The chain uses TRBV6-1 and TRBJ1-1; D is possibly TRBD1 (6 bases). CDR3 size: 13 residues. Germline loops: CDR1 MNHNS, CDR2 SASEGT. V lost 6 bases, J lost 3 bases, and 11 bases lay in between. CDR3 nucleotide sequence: TGTGCCAGCAGAGCAACAGGGCACACTGAAGCTTTCTTT. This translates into CASRATGHTEAFF.

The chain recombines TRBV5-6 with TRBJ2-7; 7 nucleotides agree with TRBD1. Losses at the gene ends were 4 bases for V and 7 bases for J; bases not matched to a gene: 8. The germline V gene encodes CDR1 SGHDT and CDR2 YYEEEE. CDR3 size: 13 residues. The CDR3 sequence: CASSQDRSLEQYF. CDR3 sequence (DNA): TGTGCCAGCAGCCAGGACAGGTCGTTAGAGCAGTACTTC.

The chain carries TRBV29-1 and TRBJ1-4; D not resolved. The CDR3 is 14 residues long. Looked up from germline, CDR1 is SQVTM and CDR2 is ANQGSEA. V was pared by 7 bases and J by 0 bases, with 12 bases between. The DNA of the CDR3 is TGCAGCGGCCGCCCCGGGACAACTAATGAAAAACTGTTTTTT. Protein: CSGRPGTTNEKLFF.

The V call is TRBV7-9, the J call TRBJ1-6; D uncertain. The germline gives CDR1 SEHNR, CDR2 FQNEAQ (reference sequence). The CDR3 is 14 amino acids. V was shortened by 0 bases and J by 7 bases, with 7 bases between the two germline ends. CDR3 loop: CASSLAQLNSPLHF. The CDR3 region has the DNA TGTGCCAGCAGCTTAGCACAGTTAAATTCACCCCTCCACTTT. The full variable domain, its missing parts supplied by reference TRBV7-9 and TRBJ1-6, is DTGVSQNPRHKITKRGQNVTFRCDPISEHNRLYWYRQTLGQGPEFLTYFQNEAQLEKSRLLSDRFSAERPKGSFSTLEIQRTEQGDSAMYLCASSLAQLNSPLHFGNGTRLTVT.

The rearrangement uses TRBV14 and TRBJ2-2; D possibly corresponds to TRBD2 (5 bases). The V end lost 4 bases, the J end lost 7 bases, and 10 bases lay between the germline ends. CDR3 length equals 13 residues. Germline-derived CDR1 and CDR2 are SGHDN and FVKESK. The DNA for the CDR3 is TGTGCCAGCAGCCGAGGACTGAACGGGGAGCTGTTTTTT. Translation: CASSRGLNGELFF.

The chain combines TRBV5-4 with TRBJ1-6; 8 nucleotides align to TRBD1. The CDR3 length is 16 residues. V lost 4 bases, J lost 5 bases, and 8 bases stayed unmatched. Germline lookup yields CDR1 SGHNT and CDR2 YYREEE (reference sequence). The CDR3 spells CASSTGGRADNSPLHF. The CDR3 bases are TGTGCCAGCAGCACAGGGGGAAGGGCGGATAATTCACCCCTCCACTTT.

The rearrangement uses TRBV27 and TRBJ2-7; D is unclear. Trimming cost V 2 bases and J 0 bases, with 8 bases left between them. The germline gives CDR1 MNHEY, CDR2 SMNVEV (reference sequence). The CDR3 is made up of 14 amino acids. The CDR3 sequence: CASSLTVSSYEQYF. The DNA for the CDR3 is TGTGCCAGCAGTTTAACCGTGAGCTCCTACGAGCAGTACTTC.

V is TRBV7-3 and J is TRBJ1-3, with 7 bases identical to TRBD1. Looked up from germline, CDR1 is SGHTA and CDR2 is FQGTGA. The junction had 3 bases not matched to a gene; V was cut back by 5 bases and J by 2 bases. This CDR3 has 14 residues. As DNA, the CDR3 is TGTGCCAGCAGCGCAGGGGGTCCTGGAAACACCATATATTTT. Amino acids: CASSAGGPGNTIYF.

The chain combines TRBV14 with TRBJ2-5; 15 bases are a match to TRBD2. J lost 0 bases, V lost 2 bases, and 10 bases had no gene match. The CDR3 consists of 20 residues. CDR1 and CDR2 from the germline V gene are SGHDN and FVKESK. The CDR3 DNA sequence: TGTGCCAGCAGCCAATCTCCGGGACTAGCGGGGGGATTGTACCAAGAGACCCAGTACTTC. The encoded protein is CASSQSPGLAGGLYQETQYF.

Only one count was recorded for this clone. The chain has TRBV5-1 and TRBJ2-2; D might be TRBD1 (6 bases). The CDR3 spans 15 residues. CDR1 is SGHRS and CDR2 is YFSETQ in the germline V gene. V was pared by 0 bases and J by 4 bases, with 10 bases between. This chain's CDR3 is CASSLEGQSTGELFF. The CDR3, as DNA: TGCGCCAGCAGCTTGGAGGGACAAAGCACCGGGGAGCTGTTTTTT.

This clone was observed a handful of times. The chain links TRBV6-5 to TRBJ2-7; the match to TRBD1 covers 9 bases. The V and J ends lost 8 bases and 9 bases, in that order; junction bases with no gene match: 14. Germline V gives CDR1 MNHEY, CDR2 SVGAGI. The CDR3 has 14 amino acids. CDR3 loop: CASGAGTGRKRQYF. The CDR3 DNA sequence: TGTGCCAGCGGTGCCGGGACAGGGAGGAAAAGGCAGTACTTC.

This chain's CDR3 is CASSSLAGTNTGELFF. The CDR3 region has the DNA TGTGCCAGCAGTTCCCTAGCGGGGACGAACACCGGGGAGCTGTTTTTT. V gene TRBV6-5 combines with J gene TRBJ2-2; TRBD2 agrees at 9 bases. This CDR3 is 16 amino acids long. V dropped 4 bases and J dropped 0; count of bases not matched to a gene: 3. Germline V CDR1 and CDR2: MNHEY, SVGAGI.

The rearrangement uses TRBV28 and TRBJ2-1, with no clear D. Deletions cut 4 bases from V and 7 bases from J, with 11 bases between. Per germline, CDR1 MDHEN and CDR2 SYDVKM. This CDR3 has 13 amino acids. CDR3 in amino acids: CASSSPNWNEQFF. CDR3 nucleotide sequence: TGTGCCAGCAGTTCACCTAATTGGAATGAGCAGTTCTTC.

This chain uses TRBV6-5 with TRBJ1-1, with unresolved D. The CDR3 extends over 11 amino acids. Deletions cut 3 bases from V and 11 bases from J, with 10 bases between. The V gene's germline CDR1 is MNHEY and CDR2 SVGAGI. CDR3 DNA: TGTGCCAGCAGTTATGGACCGGGGGCTTTCTTT. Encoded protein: CASSYGPGAFF.

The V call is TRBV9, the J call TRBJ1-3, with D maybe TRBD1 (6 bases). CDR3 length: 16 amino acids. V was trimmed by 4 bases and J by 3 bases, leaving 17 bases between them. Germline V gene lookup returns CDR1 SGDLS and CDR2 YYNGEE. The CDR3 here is CASSPPGGRDGNTIYF. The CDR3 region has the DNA TGTGCCAGCAGCCCCCCCGGGGGGCGCGATGGAAACACCATATATTTT.

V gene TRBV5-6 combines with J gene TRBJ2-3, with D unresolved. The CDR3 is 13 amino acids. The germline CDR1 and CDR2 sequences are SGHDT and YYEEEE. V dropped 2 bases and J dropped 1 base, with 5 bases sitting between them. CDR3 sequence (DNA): TGTGCCAGCAGCTTCCCTGGCACAGATACGCAGTATTTT. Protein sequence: CASSFPGTDTQYF. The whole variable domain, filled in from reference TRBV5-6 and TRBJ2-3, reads DAGVTQSPTHLIKTRGQQVTLRCSPKSGHDTVSWYQQALGQGPQFIFQYYEEEERQRGNFPDRFSGHQFPNYSSELNVNALLLGDSALYLCASSFPGTDTQYFGPGTRLTVL.

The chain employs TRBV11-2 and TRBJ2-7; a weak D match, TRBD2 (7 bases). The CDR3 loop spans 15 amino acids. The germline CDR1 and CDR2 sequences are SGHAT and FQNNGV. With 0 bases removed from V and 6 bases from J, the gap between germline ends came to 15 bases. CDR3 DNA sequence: TGTGCCAGCAGCTTAGAAATACGGGGGGCTTTCGAGCAGTACTTC. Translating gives CASSLEIRGAFEQYF.

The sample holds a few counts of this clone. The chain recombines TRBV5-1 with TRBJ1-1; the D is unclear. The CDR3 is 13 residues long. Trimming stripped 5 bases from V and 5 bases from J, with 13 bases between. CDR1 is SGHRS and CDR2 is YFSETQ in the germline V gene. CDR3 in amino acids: CASREQPGTEAFF. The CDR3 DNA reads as TGCGCCAGCAGGGAGCAGCCTGGGACTGAAGCTTTCTTT.